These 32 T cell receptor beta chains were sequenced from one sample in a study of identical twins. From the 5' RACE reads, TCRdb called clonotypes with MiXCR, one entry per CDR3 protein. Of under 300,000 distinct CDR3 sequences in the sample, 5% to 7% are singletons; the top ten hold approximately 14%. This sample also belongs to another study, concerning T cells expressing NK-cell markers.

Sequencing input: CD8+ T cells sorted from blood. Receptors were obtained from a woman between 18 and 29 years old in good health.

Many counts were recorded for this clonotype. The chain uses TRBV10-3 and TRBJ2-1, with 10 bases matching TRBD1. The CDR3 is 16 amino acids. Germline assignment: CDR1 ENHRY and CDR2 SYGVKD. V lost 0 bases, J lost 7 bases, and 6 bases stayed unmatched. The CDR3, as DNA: TGTGCCATCAGTGAGTCTCGGGACAGGGGTATGAATGAGCAGTTCTTC. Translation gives CAISESRDRGMNEQFF.

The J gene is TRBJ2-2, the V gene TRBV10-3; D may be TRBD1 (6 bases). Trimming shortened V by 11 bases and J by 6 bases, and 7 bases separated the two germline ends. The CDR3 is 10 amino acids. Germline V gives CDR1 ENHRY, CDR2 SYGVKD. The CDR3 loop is CAAGAGELFF. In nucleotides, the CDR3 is TGTGCCGCAGGGGCCGGGGAGCTGTTTTTT.

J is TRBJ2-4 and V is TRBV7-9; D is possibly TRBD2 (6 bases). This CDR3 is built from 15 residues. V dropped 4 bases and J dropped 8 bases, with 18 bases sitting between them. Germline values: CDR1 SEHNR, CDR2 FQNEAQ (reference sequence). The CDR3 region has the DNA TGTGCCAGCAGCTCTACGGAGGTCGGCGGGGACATTCAGTACTTC. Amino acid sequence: CASSSTEVGGDIQYF. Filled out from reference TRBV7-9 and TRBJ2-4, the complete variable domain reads DTGVSQNPRHKITKRGQNVTFRCDPISEHNRLYWYRQTLGQGPEFLTYFQNEAQLEKSRLLSDRFSAERPKGSFSTLEIQRTEQGDSAMYLCASSSTEVGGDIQYFGAGTRLSVL.

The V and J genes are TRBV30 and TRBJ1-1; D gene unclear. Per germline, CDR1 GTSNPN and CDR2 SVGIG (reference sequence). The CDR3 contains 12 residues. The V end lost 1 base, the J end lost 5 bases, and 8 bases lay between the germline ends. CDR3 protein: CAWSDGGTEAFF. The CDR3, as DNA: TGTGCCTGGAGTGACGGAGGTACTGAAGCTTTCTTT.

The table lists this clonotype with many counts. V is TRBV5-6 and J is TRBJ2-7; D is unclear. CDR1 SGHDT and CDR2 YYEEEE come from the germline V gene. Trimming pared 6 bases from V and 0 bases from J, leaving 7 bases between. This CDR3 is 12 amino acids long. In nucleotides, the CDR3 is TGTGCCAGCAAATCAGTCTCCTACGAGCAGTACTTC. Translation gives CASKSVSYEQYF.

DNA of the CDR3: TGTGCCAGCACCGACGGGGGGGATGTCGCCTACGAGCAGTACTTC. Protein sequence: CASTDGGDVAYEQYF. The chain recombines TRBV6-1 with TRBJ2-7; 8 nucleotides match TRBD2. CDR1 MNHNS and CDR2 SASEGT come from the germline V gene. Trimming cost V 7 bases and J 2 bases; bases outside gene matches: 10. The CDR3 covers 15 residues.

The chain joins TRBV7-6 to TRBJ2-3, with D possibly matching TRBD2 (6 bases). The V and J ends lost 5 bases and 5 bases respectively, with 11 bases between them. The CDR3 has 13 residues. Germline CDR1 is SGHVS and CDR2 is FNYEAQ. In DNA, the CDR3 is TGTGCCAGCAGCCCACGGGGGAGAGATACGCAGTATTTT. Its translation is CASSPRGRDTQYF.

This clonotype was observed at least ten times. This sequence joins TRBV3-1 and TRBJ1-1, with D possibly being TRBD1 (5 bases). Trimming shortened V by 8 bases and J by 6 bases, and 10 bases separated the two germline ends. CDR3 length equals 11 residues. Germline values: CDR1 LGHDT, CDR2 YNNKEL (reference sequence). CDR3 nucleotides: TGTGCCAGCGGACATGGTGCTGAAGCTTTCTTT. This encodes CASGHGAEAFF. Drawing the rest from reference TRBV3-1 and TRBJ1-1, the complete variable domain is DTAVSQTPKYLVTQMGNDKSIKCEQNLGHDTMYWYKQDSKKFLKIMFSYNNKELIINETVPNRFSPKSPDKAHLNLHINSLELGDSAVYFCASGHGAEAFFGQGTRLTVV.

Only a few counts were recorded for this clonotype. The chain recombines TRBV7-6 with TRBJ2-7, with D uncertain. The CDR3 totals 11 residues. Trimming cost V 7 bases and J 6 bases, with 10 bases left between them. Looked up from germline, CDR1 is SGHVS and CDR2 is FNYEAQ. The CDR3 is CASTTSGEQYF. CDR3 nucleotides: TGTGCCAGCACTACCTCTGGCGAGCAGTACTTC.

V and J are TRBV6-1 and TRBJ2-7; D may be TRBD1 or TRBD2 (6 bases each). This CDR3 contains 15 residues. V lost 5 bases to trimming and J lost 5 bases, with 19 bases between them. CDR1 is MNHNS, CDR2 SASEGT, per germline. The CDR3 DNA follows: TGTGCCAGCAGTCCGGACACGAGGGGGGTGGACGAGCAGTACTTC. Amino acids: CASSPDTRGVDEQYF.

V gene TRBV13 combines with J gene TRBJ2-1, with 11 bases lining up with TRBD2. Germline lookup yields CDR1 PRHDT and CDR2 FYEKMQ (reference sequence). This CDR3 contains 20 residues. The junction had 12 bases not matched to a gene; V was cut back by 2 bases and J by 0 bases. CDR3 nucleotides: TGTGCCAGCAGCTTACGGTCCCCGACTAGCGGGAAGAGCTCCTACAATGAGCAGTTCTTC. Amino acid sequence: CASSLRSPTSGKSSYNEQFF.

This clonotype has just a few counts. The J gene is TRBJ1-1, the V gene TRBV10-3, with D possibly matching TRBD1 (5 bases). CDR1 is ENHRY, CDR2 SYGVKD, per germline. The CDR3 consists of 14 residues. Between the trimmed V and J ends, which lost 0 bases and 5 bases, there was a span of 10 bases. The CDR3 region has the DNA TGTGCCATCAGTGAGTCTGCGGCAGGGACTGAAGCTTTCTTT. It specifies CAISESAAGTEAFF.

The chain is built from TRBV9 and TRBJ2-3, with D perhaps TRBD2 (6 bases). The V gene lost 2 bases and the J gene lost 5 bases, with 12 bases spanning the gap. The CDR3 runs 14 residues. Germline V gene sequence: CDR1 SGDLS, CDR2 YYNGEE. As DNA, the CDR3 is TGTGCCAGCAGCGTTATCAAGGAGGGAGATACGCAGTATTTT. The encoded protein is CASSVIKEGDTQYF.

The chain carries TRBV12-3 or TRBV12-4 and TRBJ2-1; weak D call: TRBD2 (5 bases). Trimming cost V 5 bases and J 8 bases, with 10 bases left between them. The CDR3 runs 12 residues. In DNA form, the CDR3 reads TGTGCCAGCAGTCGGGATGCCCATGAGCAGTTCTTC. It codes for CASSRDAHEQFF.

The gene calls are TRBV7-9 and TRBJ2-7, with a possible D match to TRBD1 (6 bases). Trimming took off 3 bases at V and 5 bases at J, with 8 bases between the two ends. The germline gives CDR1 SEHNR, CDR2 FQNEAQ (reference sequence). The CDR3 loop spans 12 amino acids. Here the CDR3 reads CASSFKGDEQYF. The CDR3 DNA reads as TGTGCCAGCAGCTTTAAGGGGGACGAGCAGTACTTC. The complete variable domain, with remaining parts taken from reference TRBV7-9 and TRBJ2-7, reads DTGVSQNPRHKITKRGQNVTFRCDPISEHNRLYWYRQTLGQGPEFLTYFQNEAQLEKSRLLSDRFSAERPKGSFSTLEIQRTEQGDSAMYLCASSFKGDEQYFGPGTRLTVT.

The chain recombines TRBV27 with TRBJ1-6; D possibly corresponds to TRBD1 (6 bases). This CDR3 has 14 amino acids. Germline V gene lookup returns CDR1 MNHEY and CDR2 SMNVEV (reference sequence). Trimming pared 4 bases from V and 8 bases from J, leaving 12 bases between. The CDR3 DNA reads TGTGCCAGCAGTTCAGGGGACTACGATTCACCCCTCCACTTT. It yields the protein CASSSGDYDSPLHF.

The CDR3: CASSPVGGRNTEAFF. CDR3 DNA sequence: TGTGCCAGCAGCCCGGTCGGTGGGAGGAACACTGAAGCTTTCTTT. The J gene is TRBJ1-1, the V gene TRBV6-4; D remains unclear. Germline CDR1 is MRHNA and CDR2 is SNTAGT. The CDR3 is 15 amino acids. V was shortened by 6 bases and J by 1 base, with 15 bases between the two germline ends.

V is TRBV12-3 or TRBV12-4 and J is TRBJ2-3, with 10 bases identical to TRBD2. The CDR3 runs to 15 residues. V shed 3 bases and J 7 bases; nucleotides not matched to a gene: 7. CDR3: CASSLGPGLAHTQYF. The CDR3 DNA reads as TGTGCCAGCAGTTTGGGTCCGGGACTAGCGCATACGCAGTATTTT.

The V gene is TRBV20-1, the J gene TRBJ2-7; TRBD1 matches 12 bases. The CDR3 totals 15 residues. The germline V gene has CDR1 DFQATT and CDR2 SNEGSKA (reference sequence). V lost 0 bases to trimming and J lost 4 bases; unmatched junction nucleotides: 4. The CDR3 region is CSARDGTGGRYEQYF. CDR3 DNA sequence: TGCAGTGCTAGAGATGGGACAGGGGGCAGGTACGAGCAGTACTTC.

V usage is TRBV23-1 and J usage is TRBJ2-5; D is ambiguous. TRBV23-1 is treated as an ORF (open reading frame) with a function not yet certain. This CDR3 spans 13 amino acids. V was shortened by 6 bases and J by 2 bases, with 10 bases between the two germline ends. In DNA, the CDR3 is TGCGCCAGCAGACCAGACAATCAAGAGACCCAGTACTTC. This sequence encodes CASRPDNQETQYF.

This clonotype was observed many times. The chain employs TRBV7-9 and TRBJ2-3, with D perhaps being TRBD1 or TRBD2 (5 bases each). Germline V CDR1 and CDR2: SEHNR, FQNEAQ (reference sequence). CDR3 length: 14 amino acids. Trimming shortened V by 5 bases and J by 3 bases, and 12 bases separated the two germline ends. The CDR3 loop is CASSPKGRTDTQYF. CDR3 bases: TGTGCCAGCAGCCCAAAGGGGAGAACAGATACGCAGTATTTT.

CDR3 nucleotide sequence: TGTGCCAGCAGCCAAGATGAGGCTAGCGGGGGAAGGGCGGATGAGCAGTTCTTC. This translates into CASSQDEASGGRADEQFF. The gene calls are TRBV3-1 and TRBJ2-1; 10 nucleotides align to TRBD2. Germline V gene lookup returns CDR1 LGHDT and CDR2 YNNKEL (reference sequence). This CDR3 has 18 residues. The V segment lost 0 bases and the J segment 8 bases; nucleotides outside the gene matches: 13.

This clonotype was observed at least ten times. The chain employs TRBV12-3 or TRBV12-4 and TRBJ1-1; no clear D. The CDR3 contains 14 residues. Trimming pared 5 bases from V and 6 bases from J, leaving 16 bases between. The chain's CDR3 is CASSGGYPRAEAFF. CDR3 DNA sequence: TGTGCCAGCAGTGGAGGGTACCCGAGGGCTGAAGCTTTCTTT.

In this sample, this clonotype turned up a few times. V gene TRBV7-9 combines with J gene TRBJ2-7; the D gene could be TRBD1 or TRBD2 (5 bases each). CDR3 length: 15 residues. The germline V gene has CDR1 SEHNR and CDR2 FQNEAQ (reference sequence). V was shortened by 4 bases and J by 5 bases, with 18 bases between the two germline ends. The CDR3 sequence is CASSSRGPVYHEQYF. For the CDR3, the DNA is TGTGCCAGCAGCTCCCGGGGCCCAGTATATCACGAGCAGTACTTC.

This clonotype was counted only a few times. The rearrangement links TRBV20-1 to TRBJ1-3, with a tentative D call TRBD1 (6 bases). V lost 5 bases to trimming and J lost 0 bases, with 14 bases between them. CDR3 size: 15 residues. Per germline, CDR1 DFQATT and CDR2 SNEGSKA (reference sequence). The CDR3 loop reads CSAAHTGFSGNTIYF. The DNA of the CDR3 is TGCAGTGCTGCCCATACAGGGTTCTCTGGAAACACCATATATTTT.

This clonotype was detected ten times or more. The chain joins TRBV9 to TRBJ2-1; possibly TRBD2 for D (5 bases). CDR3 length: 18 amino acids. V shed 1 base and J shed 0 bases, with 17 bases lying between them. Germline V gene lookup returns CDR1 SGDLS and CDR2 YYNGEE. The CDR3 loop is CASSVFGNDKSSYNEQFF. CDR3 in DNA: TGTGCCAGCAGCGTATTCGGGAACGACAAGAGCTCCTACAATGAGCAGTTCTTC. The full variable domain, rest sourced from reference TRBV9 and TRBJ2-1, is DSGVTQTPKHLITATGQRVTLRCSPRSGDLSVYWYQQSLDQGLQFLIQYYNGEERAKGNILERFSAQQFPDLHSELNLSSLELGDSALYFCASSVFGNDKSSYNEQFFGPGTRLTVL.

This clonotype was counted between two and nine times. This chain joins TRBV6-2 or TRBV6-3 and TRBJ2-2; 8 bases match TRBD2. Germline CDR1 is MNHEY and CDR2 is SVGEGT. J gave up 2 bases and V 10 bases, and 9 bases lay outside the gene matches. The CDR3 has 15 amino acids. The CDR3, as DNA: TGTGCCACCTCGGGGGGGACTATCAACACCGGGGAGCTGTTTTTT. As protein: CATSGGTINTGELFF.

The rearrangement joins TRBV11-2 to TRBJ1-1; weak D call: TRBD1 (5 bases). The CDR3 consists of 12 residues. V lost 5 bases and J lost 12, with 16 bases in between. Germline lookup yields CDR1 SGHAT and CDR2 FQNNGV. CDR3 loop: CASSPLWGPSFF. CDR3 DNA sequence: TGTGCCAGCAGCCCCCTGTGGGGCCCTTCTTTCTTT. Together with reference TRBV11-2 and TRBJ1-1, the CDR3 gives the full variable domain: EAGVAQSPRYKIIEKRQSVAFWCNPISGHATLYWYQQILGQGPKLLIQFQNNGVVDDSQLPKDRFSAERLKGVDSTLKIQPAKLEDSAVYLCASSPLWGPSFFGQGTRLTVV.

Written as DNA, the CDR3 is TGTGCCAGCAGTTACATGCCGGGGTGGAATTCACCCCTCCACTTT. This translates into CASSYMPGWNSPLHF. This chain connects TRBV6-5 to TRBJ1-6; D ambiguous. This CDR3 spans 15 amino acids. Germline V gene sequence: CDR1 MNHEY, CDR2 SVGAGI. The V gene lost 2 bases and the J gene lost 7 bases, with 12 bases spanning the gap.

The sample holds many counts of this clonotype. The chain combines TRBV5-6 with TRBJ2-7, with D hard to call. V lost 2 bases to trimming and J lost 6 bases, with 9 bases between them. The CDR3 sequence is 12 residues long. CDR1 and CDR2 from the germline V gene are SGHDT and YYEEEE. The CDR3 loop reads CASSLGTSEQYF. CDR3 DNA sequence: TGTGCCAGCAGCTTAGGCACCAGCGAGCAGTACTTC.

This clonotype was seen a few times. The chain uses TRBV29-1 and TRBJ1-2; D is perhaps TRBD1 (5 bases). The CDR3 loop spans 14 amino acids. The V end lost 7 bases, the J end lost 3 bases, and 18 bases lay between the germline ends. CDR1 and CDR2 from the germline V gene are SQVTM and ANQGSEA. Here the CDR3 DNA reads TGCAGCGCATGGCCCCAGGGAGGAGACTATGGCTACACCTTC. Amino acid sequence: CSAWPQGGDYGYTF.

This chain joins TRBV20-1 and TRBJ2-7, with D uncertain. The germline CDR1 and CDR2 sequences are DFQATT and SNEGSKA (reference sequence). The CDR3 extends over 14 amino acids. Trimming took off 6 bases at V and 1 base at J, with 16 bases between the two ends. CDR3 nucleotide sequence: TGCAGTGCCCTAAGCGTGGCGCAGTCCTACGAGCAGTACTTC. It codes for CSALSVAQSYEQYF.